A single sample gave rise to the 16 T cell receptor beta chains below, sequenced in a study of cytomegalovirus exposure and HLA in healthy donors. Both 60 Vbeta primers and 13 Jbeta primers went into the PCR. Assay used: immunoSEQ multiplex PCR; TCRdb lists only in-frame clones, some missing. The profile shows 110,000 to 150,000 clones, roughly four fifths of them singletons. The specimen sequenced was PBMCs. These receptor sequences come from a man aged 35 to 55 in good health and CMV-seropositive.

The DNA for the CDR3 is TGTGCCAGCAGCTTGGTTTCCTACGAGCAGTACTTC. It specifies CASSLVSYEQYF. The rearrangement links TRBV7-9 to TRBJ2-5; D uncertain. The better agreement between TRBJ2-7 and the DNA end casts doubt on the J call. The CDR3 extends over 12 amino acids. Per germline, CDR1 SEHNR and CDR2 FQNEAQ (reference sequence).

V usage is TRBV27 and J usage is TRBJ2-7; 9 nucleotides agree with TRBD1. In germline, CDR1 is MNHEY, CDR2 SMNVEV (reference sequence). The CDR3 runs 16 residues. The V segment lost 4 bases and the J segment 4 bases; nucleotides outside the gene matches: 11. CDR3 loop: CASSSNSPGQGYEQYF. The CDR3 DNA reads as TGTGCCAGCAGTTCCAACTCCCCGGGACAGGGATACGAGCAGTACTTC.

The chain joins TRBV2 to TRBJ2-1; 13 bases line up with TRBD2. This CDR3 comprises 14 residues. CDR1 and CDR2 from the germline V gene are SNHLY and FYNNEI. Unmatched junction bases numbered 3, after V lost 6 bases and J lost 7 bases. The CDR3 DNA reads as TGTGCCAGCAGCCGGACTAGCGGGAGTAATGAGCAGTTCTTC. Its protein is CASSRTSGSNEQFF.

This clone was observed a single time. The chain joins TRBV2 to TRBJ1-1; no definite D call. CDR3 length: 13 residues. Germline V gives CDR1 SNHLY, CDR2 FYNNEI. V lost 7 bases to trimming and J lost 1 base, with 10 bases between them. The CDR3 DNA reads TGTGCCAGCATTAAGGAGACGAACACTGAAGCTTTCTTT. Its protein product is CASIKETNTEAFF.

This clone was counted a few times. J is TRBJ1-3 and V is TRBV6-6, with TRBD1 as a possible D gene (5 bases). In germline, CDR1 is MNHNY, CDR2 SVGAGI (reference sequence). The CDR3 is 14 residues long. Deletions cut 0 bases from V and 4 bases from J, with 7 bases between. The CDR3 DNA follows: TGTGCCAGCAGTTACTCCGGGGGAGGAAACACCATATATTTT. Its translation: CASSYSGGGNTIYF.

The V gene is TRBV6-4, the J gene TRBJ1-1; 8 bases align to TRBD1. After removal of 6 bases from V and 2 bases from J, the junction contained 8 bases not matched to a gene. Germline V gene data show CDR1 as MRHNA and CDR2 as SNTAGT. This CDR3 is 15 amino acids long. The CDR3 sequence: CASRLTGGVNTEAFF. CDR3 nucleotide sequence: TGTGCCAGCAGGTTAACAGGGGGGGTCAACACTGAAGCTTTCTTT.

The chain is built from TRBV27 and TRBJ2-2; the match to TRBD2 covers 7 bases. CDR1 MNHEY and CDR2 SMNVEV come from the germline V gene (reference sequence). V dropped 6 bases and J dropped 3; count of bases not matched to a gene: 4. The CDR3 loop spans 14 amino acids. In DNA, the CDR3 is TGTGCCAGCAGGAGCGGGGCGTACACCGGGGAGCTGTTTTTT. This codes for CASRSGAYTGELFF.

The rearrangement uses TRBV6-6 and TRBJ1-2; D not resolved. The CDR3 sequence is 12 residues long. Germline V CDR1 and CDR2: MNHNY, SVGAGI (reference sequence). V lost 7 bases and J 6 bases, leaving 12 bases between the germline ends. The CDR3: CASTRTGDGYTF. The CDR3, as DNA: TGTGCCAGCACCCGGACTGGAGATGGCTACACCTTC.

The J gene is TRBJ2-2, the V gene TRBV7-9; D remains ambiguous. This CDR3 region has 15 residues. CDR1 and CDR2 from the germline V gene are SEHNR and FQNEAQ (reference sequence). The V end was cut by 0 bases, the J end by 6 bases, with 11 bases between. The DNA for the CDR3 is TGTGCCAGCAGCTTAGCCCAGACTTACTCCGGGGAGCTGTTTTTT. It translates to CASSLAQTYSGELFF.

J is TRBJ2-1 and V is TRBV10-3; tentative D call: TRBD2 (5 bases). V lost 4 bases, J lost 5 bases, and 15 bases lay in between. The germline CDR1 and CDR2 sequences are ENHRY and SYGVKD. This CDR3 spans 15 amino acids. The CDR3 sequence: CAISGMRRADNEQFF. CDR3 DNA: TGTGCCATCAGTGGTATGAGGCGGGCCGACAATGAGCAGTTCTTC.

The chain joins TRBV19 to TRBJ2-5; D gene uncertain. CDR1 and CDR2 from the germline V gene are LNHDA and SQIVND (reference sequence). This CDR3 is 11 amino acids long. V lost 6 bases, J lost 5 bases, and 7 bases lay in between. CDR3: CASRGRETQYF. Here the CDR3 DNA reads TGTGCCAGTAGGGGCCGGGAGACCCAGTACTTC. The full variable domain, completed using reference TRBV19 and TRBJ2-5, is DGGITQSPKYLFRKEGQNVTLSCEQNLNHDAMYWYRQDPGQGLRLIYYSQIVNDFQKGDIAEGYSVSREKKESFPLTVTSAQKNPTAFYLCASRGRETQYFGPGTRLLVL.

The gene calls are TRBV21-1 and TRBJ1-2; TRBD1, as called in the table, went unchecked against the DNA. TRBV21-1 is assigned pseudogene status. CDR3 size: 19 residues. DNA for the CDR3: TGTGCCAGCAGTCACGAAGAACAGGGGTCCCCCCCACTATTCGGGGGCTACACCTTC. Amino acids: CASSHEEQGSPPLFGGYTF.

This clone came up once. The gene calls are TRBV19 and TRBJ1-2, with 7 bases that match TRBD1. V lost 4 bases and J lost 3; bases outside the gene matches: 14. CDR1 is LNHDA and CDR2 is SQIVND in the germline V gene (reference sequence). CDR3 size: 17 residues. Here the CDR3 DNA reads TGTGCCAGTAGTACCGGGACAGTTACAGGATCCTACTATGGCTACACCTTC. The encoded protein is CASSTGTVTGSYYGYTF.

This chain uses TRBV5-3 with TRBJ2-1, with 8 bases identical to TRBD1. TRBV5-3 counts as an open reading frame of uncertain function. The CDR3 has 10 amino acids. For the CDR3, the DNA is TGTTCACAGGGGGACAATGAGCAGTTCTTC. Protein product: CSQGDNEQFF.

This chain joins TRBV5-4 and TRBJ2-7, with 10 nucleotides matching TRBD1. This CDR3 comprises 16 residues. V trimming: 3 bases; J trimming: 4 bases; junction bases outside the gene matches: 10. Germline V CDR1 and CDR2: SGHNT, YYREEE (reference sequence). In DNA, the CDR3 is TGTGCCAGCAGCTCTCGGGGGGGACAGGGGAGGTACGAGCAGTACTTC. Protein sequence: CASSSRGGQGRYEQYF.

This chain joins TRBV27 and TRBJ2-2, with TRBD1 matching over 7 bases. V lost 6 bases and J lost 6; bases outside the gene matches: 4. This CDR3 region has 13 residues. CDR1 and CDR2 from the germline V gene are MNHEY and SMNVEV (reference sequence). CDR3 region: CASSFTGAGELFF. CDR3 nucleotide sequence: TGTGCCAGCAGCTTTACAGGGGCCGGGGAGCTGTTTTTT.